These 22 T cell receptor beta chains came from one sample sequenced in a study of identical twins. TCRdb reanalysed the 5' RACE reads using MiXCR and keeps one entry per CDR3 protein. The table records fewer than 500,000 distinct CDR3 sequences, 24% of them present only once. These data also formed part of another study, on T cells expressing NK-cell markers.

Material: CD4+ T cells sorted from blood. Receptors originate from a woman aged 18-29 years in good health.

There are a few counts of this clonotype. This rearrangement joins TRBV11-2 to TRBJ1-2; perhaps TRBD1 as D (6 bases). V lost 5 bases and J 4 bases, leaving 14 bases between the germline ends. The CDR3 is 14 residues long. Germline V lookup: CDR1 SGHAT, CDR2 FQNNGV. The CDR3, as DNA: TGTGCCAGCAGCGGAATTACAGGGACCTATGGCTACACCTTC. Translating gives CASSGITGTYGYTF.

In this sample, this clonotype turned up a few times. The chain combines TRBV12-3 or TRBV12-4 with TRBJ2-7, with TRBD1 identical over 7 bases. This CDR3 contains 15 residues. The ends lost 5 bases at V and 6 bases at J; junction bases unmatched: 13. As DNA, the CDR3 is TGTGCCAGCAGTCAAGAAGACAGGGAAGACGCCGAGCAGTACTTC. This sequence encodes CASSQEDREDAEQYF.

This clonotype has more than one count but fewer than ten. This chain uses TRBV5-1 with TRBJ2-1, with a tentative D call TRBD2 (5 bases). Germline V gene lookup returns CDR1 SGHRS and CDR2 YFSETQ. CDR3 length: 14 residues. V gave up 0 bases and J gave up 6 bases, with 10 bases separating them. In DNA form, the CDR3 reads TGCGCCAGCAGCTTGGGTAGAGGGAGCAATGAGCAGTTCTTC. Its protein product is CASSLGRGSNEQFF.

The J gene is TRBJ1-2, the V gene TRBV7-2; no clear D. The CDR3 has 13 residues. Germline values: CDR1 SGHTA, CDR2 FQGNSA. With 1 base removed from V and 10 bases from J, the gap between germline ends came to 13 bases. The DNA of the CDR3 is TGTGCCAGCAGCTTAGAAGATGGGCGATTCTACACCTTC. Its translation: CASSLEDGRFYTF.

This clonotype was seen ten or more times. This rearrangement joins TRBV5-1 to TRBJ2-1; unclear D gene. CDR3 length: 13 residues. Germline V gene data show CDR1 as SGHRS and CDR2 as YFSETQ. Trimming left V 1 base short and J 10 bases short, with 12 bases between. CDR3 DNA: TGCGCCAGCAGCTTGACCTCCTCACTGGAGCAGTTCTTC. Amino acids: CASSLTSSLEQFF.

The chain combines TRBV7-9 with TRBJ2-1; D is unclear. The CDR3 is 11 amino acids. In germline, CDR1 is SEHNR, CDR2 FQNEAQ (reference sequence). V gave up 10 bases and J gave up 1 base, with 5 bases separating them. The CDR3 bases are TGTGCCAAGGGTTCCTACAATGAGCAGTTCTTC. Residues: CAKGSYNEQFF.

The chain has TRBV7-2 and TRBJ2-7; tentatively, D is TRBD1 or TRBD2 (5 bases each). This CDR3 is 14 amino acids long. V gave up 4 bases and J gave up 1 base, with 11 bases separating them. Germline assignment: CDR1 SGHTA and CDR2 FQGNSA. The CDR3 nucleotides are TGTGCCAGCAGCTACCGGGACGTTTCCTACGAGCAGTACTTC. Its protein is CASSYRDVSYEQYF.

The chain combines TRBV5-1 with TRBJ2-7; 7 bases align to TRBD1. The trim removed 4 bases at V and 2 bases at J, leaving 6 bases unmatched. From germline, CDR1 is SGHRS and CDR2 YFSETQ. CDR3 size: 14 residues. CDR3 nucleotides: TGCGCCAGCAGCCACGGACAGGCCGCCTACGAGCAGTACTTC. This encodes CASSHGQAAYEQYF.

This clonotype showed up just a few times. The chain recombines TRBV6-2 or TRBV6-3 with TRBJ2-7, with no clear D. V dropped 2 bases and J dropped 7 bases, with 12 bases sitting between them. CDR1 and CDR2 (germline): MNHEY, SVGEGT. The CDR3 contains 13 residues. The CDR3 loop is CASSYGPGGEQYF. The CDR3 nucleotides are TGTGCCAGCAGTTACGGTCCGGGTGGGGAGCAGTACTTC.

V is TRBV30 and J is TRBJ1-2; the D gene is possibly TRBD1 (5 bases). Germline V gene data show CDR1 as GTSNPN and CDR2 as SVGIG (reference sequence). The CDR3 runs 13 residues. With 3 bases removed from V and 4 bases from J, the gap between germline ends came to 12 bases. The CDR3 protein is CAWRDPGAYGYTF. The CDR3 nucleotides read TGTGCCTGGAGGGACCCCGGGGCCTATGGCTACACCTTC.

This chain connects TRBV27 to TRBJ2-1; no clear D gene. Trimming left V 6 bases short and J 0 bases short, with 12 bases between. Germline-derived CDR1 and CDR2 are MNHEY and SMNVEV (reference sequence). The CDR3 totals 15 residues. CDR3 coding DNA: TGTGCCAGCAGGCGTCCGGGTCTCTCCTACAATGAGCAGTTCTTC. The encoded protein is CASRRPGLSYNEQFF.

This clonotype was seen a handful of times. The chain couples TRBV6-1 to TRBJ1-1, with D uncertain. This CDR3 has 13 residues. Trimming removed 0 bases at V and 2 bases at J, with 4 bases between. Germline CDR1 is MNHNS and CDR2 is SASEGT. This CDR3 reads CASSEAVNTEAFF. The CDR3 nucleotides are TGTGCCAGCAGTGAAGCAGTTAACACTGAAGCTTTCTTT.

The chain carries TRBV5-1 and TRBJ2-7; no clear D gene. The CDR3 extends over 13 amino acids. V was trimmed by 4 bases and J by 7 bases, leaving 15 bases between them. CDR1 is SGHRS, CDR2 YFSETQ, per germline. In nucleotides, the CDR3 is TGCGCCAGCAGCCTCGACCCATCTGGAGAGCAGTACTTC. This codes for CASSLDPSGEQYF.

There are a few counts of this clonotype. This rearrangement joins TRBV5-1 to TRBJ2-7, with 9 bases lining up with TRBD2. Germline trimming cut 0 bases from V and 5 bases from J; bases unmatched to any gene: 6. This CDR3 contains 15 residues. Germline CDR1 SGHRS, CDR2 YFSETQ. CDR3 protein: CASSLVAGGPHEQYF. The CDR3 nucleotides are TGCGCCAGCAGCTTGGTGGCGGGAGGGCCCCACGAGCAGTACTTC.

Only a few counts were recorded for this clonotype. The CDR3 is CASSLGSGSGANVLTF. The CDR3, as DNA: TGTGCCAGCAGCTTGGGAAGCGGCTCTGGGGCCAACGTCCTGACTTTC. The chain combines TRBV5-6 with TRBJ2-6, with D possibly being TRBD2 (5 bases). This CDR3 is 16 amino acids long. V was pared by 0 bases and J by 0 bases, with 7 bases between. CDR1 and CDR2 from the germline V gene are SGHDT and YYEEEE.

In DNA, the CDR3 is TGCAGTGCTAGTTTACGGGAGGGCCTTGATACGCAGTATTTT. This sequence encodes CSASLREGLDTQYF. The chain employs TRBV20-1 and TRBJ2-3, with 8 bases identical to TRBD2. The J segment lost 6 bases and the V segment lost 3 bases, leaving 8 bases of the junction unmatched. Germline V gives CDR1 DFQATT, CDR2 SNEGSKA (reference sequence). This CDR3 contains 14 residues.

The V call is TRBV6-2 or TRBV6-3, the J call TRBJ1-1; D remains ambiguous. In germline, CDR1 is MNHEY, CDR2 SVGEGT. V lost 9 bases and J lost 3, with 11 bases in between. CDR3 length equals 12 residues. CDR3: CASHDGYTEAFF. The CDR3, as DNA: TGTGCCAGTCATGACGGATACACTGAAGCTTTCTTT.

The gene calls are TRBV20-1 and TRBJ2-2; D ambiguous. V was shortened by 1 base and J by 1 base, with 4 bases between the two germline ends. Germline CDR1 reads DFQATT; CDR2 reads SNEGSKA (reference sequence). CDR3 size: 13 residues. CDR3 in DNA: TGCAGTGCTAGAGCCCGGAACACCGGGGAGCTGTTTTTT. Translated, it gives CSARARNTGELFF.

This clonotype was seen more than once but under ten times. The chain joins TRBV28 to TRBJ2-2, with 8 bases that match TRBD1. Trimming at V came to 9 bases and at J to 4 bases, leaving 10 bases not matched to a gene. Germline V lookup: CDR1 MDHEN, CDR2 SYDVKM. This CDR3 has 15 amino acids. CDR3 sequence: CASSPQGAGTGELFF. The CDR3 DNA reads as TGTGCCAGTTCACCTCAGGGGGCAGGCACCGGGGAGCTGTTTTTT.

This clonotype was counted a few times. The rearrangement links TRBV3-1 to TRBJ1-2, with D perhaps TRBD1 (6 bases). Germline CDR1 is LGHDT and CDR2 is YNNKEL (reference sequence). The CDR3 contains 12 residues. Trimming took 4 bases from V and 7 from J, leaving 10 bases between them. CDR3 amino acids: CASSRTGFGYTF. CDR3 sequence (DNA): TGTGCCAGCAGCCGTACAGGGTTTGGCTACACCTTC.

This clonotype was detected a few times. The V call is TRBV7-6, the J call TRBJ1-2; no firm D call. V shed 1 base and J shed 0 bases, with 12 bases lying between them. CDR3 length: 16 amino acids. Germline values: CDR1 SGHVS, CDR2 FNYEAQ. CDR3 DNA sequence: TGTGCCAGCAGCTTAGGGACCGTTGGAGCTAACTATGGCTACACCTTC. This sequence encodes CASSLGTVGANYGYTF.

The chain combines TRBV29-1 with TRBJ2-2, with no clear D. The CDR3 covers 13 residues. Trimming removed 5 bases at V and 6 bases at J, with 13 bases between. CDR1 and CDR2 (germline): SQVTM, ANQGSEA. Written as DNA, the CDR3 is TGCAGCGTTCATCTTGGGTTTCCCGGGGAGCTGTTTTTT. It is translated as CSVHLGFPGELFF.